One and the same sample provided the 23 T cell receptor beta chains below, sequenced in a study of cytomegalovirus exposure and HLA in healthy donors. It was with 60 Vbeta and 13 Jbeta primers that the PCR ran. Measured with immunoSEQ multiplex PCR; TCRdb has only the in-frame clones, and not every one. Among roughly 150,000 clones listed, approximately 73% were seen once. What was sequenced was PBMCs. These receptors were collected from a woman aged 18-29 years in good health and CMV-seropositive.

The chain is built from TRBV6-1 and TRBJ1-1, with D uncertain. Germline CDR1 reads MNHNS; CDR2 reads SASEGT. CDR3 length: 13 amino acids. Deletions cut 6 bases from V and 3 bases from J, with 11 bases between. The CDR3 DNA follows: TGTGCCAGCAGCCTGTCAGGTTACACTGAAGCTTTCTTT. Translation gives CASSLSGYTEAFF.

V and J are TRBV15 and TRBJ1-5, with 7 bases identical to TRBD1. Germline V gene data show CDR1 as LNHNV and CDR2 as YYDKDF (reference sequence). V was pared by 1 base and J by 9 bases, with 9 bases of the junction left unmatched. This CDR3 is built from 15 residues. CDR3: CATSRVLGSGGPQHF. DNA for the CDR3: TGTGCCACCAGCAGAGTTTTAGGATCAGGGGGGCCCCAGCATTTT.

The rearrangement joins TRBV9 to TRBJ2-7; perhaps TRBD1 as D (7 bases). The V end was cut by 4 bases, the J end by 5 bases, with 19 bases between. Looked up from germline, CDR1 is SGDLS and CDR2 is YYNGEE. The CDR3 length is 15 residues. The CDR3 bases are TGTGCCAGCAGCAGAGACAAGACAGGGAGGAACGAGCAGTACTTC. It yields the protein CASSRDKTGRNEQYF.

This chain links TRBV2 with TRBJ1-3; D gene ambiguous. Trimming removed 5 bases from V and 0 bases from J, with 11 bases in between. Germline V gene data show CDR1 as SNHLY and CDR2 as FYNNEI. CDR3 length: 15 residues. The CDR3 DNA reads TGTGCCAGCAGTCTAGACCTTGTCTCTGGAAACACCATATATTTT. It translates to CASSLDLVSGNTIYF. The entire variable domain, with the rest obtained from reference TRBV2 and TRBJ1-3, is as follows: EPEVTQTPSHQVTQMGQEVILRCVPISNHLYFYWYRQILGQKVEFLVSFYNNEISEKSEIFDDQFSVERPDGSNFTLKIRSTKLEDSAMYFCASSLDLVSGNTIYFGEGSWLTVV.

The chain combines TRBV30 with TRBJ1-1, with a possible D match to TRBD1 (5 bases). The CDR3 covers 13 residues. Per the germline V gene, CDR1 is GTSNPN and CDR2 is SVGIG (reference sequence). Trimming cost V 1 base and J 0 bases, with 6 bases left between them. In nucleotides, the CDR3 is TGTGCCTGGAGTGGACAGTTGAACACTGAAGCTTTCTTT. Translation: CAWSGQLNTEAFF.

The chain recombines TRBV18 with TRBJ2-7; the D gene is possibly TRBD1 (6 bases). V was clipped by 6 bases and J by 5 bases, with 17 bases between them. The germline V gene has CDR1 KGHSH and CDR2 LQKENI. The CDR3 sequence is 14 residues long. This chain's CDR3 is CASSRGLGANEQYF. The DNA for the CDR3 is TGTGCCAGCTCCCGAGGTTTGGGGGCCAACGAGCAGTACTTC.

The chain links TRBV4-2 to TRBJ2-1, with TRBD2 identical over 8 bases. Trimming took 0 bases from V and 6 from J; bases not matched to a gene: 13. CDR1 and CDR2 from the germline V gene are LGHNA and YNFKEQ. The CDR3 covers 18 residues. CDR3 sequence (DNA): TGTGCCAGCAGCCAAGAACCCCCGGGGGGGCTCCCGTTCAATGAGCAGTTCTTC. The encoded protein is CASSQEPPGGLPFNEQFF.

This rearrangement joins TRBV5-5 to TRBJ1-4, with a possible D match to TRBD1 (6 bases). Looked up from germline, CDR1 is SGHKS and CDR2 is YYEKEE (reference sequence). Trimming removed 4 bases from V and 1 base from J, with 11 bases in between. This CDR3 is 15 amino acids long. CDR3 loop: CASSLADRTNEKLFF. The CDR3 nucleotides read TGTGCCAGCAGCCTAGCGGACAGAACTAATGAAAAACTGTTTTTT.

This clone turned up a few times. The gene calls are TRBV27 and TRBJ2-5; D possibly corresponds to TRBD2 (8 bases). Germline V gene lookup returns CDR1 MNHEY and CDR2 SMNVEV (reference sequence). The CDR3 has 15 amino acids. Trimming removed 6 bases at V and 8 bases at J, with 22 bases between. In DNA form, the CDR3 reads TGTGCCAGCAGACCGAAGGGGGCGCGGGGGGAAACCCAGTACTTC. It specifies CASRPKGARGETQYF.

V gene TRBV2 combines with J gene TRBJ1-1, with TRBD1 identical over 7 bases. The V gene's germline CDR1 is SNHLY and CDR2 FYNNEI. This CDR3 is built from 13 residues. With 1 base clipped from V and 7 bases from J, the junction kept 3 bases outside the gene matches. CDR3: CASSEVRTGEAFF. CDR3 bases: TGTGCCAGCAGTGAAGTTCGGACAGGTGAAGCTTTCTTT.

In its sample, this clone ranks as medium-sized (0.01 to 0.1%). J is TRBJ2-1 and V is TRBV6-4; 11 bases are shared with TRBD2. The V gene's germline CDR1 is MRHNA and CDR2 SNTAGT. Trimming cost V 4 bases and J 6 bases; bases outside gene matches: 5. This CDR3 region has 15 residues. CDR3 region: CASSAFSGGANEQFF. The CDR3 bases are TGTGCCAGCAGTGCCTTTAGCGGGGGGGCCAATGAGCAGTTCTTC.

This clone was observed a handful of times. The CDR3 loop reads CAWSVPGQGDYGYTF. The DNA for the CDR3 is TGTGCCTGGAGTGTACCCGGACAGGGGGACTATGGCTACACCTTC. The rearrangement joins TRBV30 to TRBJ1-2; 10 bases fit TRBD1. This CDR3 is built from 15 residues. Germline CDR1 reads GTSNPN; CDR2 reads SVGIG (reference sequence). After removal of 0 bases from V and 3 bases from J, the junction contained 4 bases not matched to a gene. The full variable domain, rest sourced from reference TRBV30 and TRBJ1-2, is SQTIHQWPATLVQPVGSPLSLECTVEGTSNPNLYWYRQAAGRGLQLLFYSVGIGQISSEVPQNLSASRPQDRQFILSSKKLLLSDSGFYLCAWSVPGQGDYGYTFGSGTRLTVV.

The V and J genes are TRBV2 and TRBJ1-3, with no clear D. Trimming shortened V by 6 bases and J by 0 bases, and 9 bases separated the two germline ends. This CDR3 spans 14 amino acids. Germline V gives CDR1 SNHLY, CDR2 FYNNEI. CDR3 sequence: CASRRLASGNTIYF. The CDR3 nucleotides read TGTGCCAGCAGGAGGTTAGCCTCTGGAAACACCATATATTTT.

The chain is built from TRBV6-1 and TRBJ2-1; 9 positions agree with TRBD1. This CDR3 has 15 amino acids. Trimming at V came to 6 bases and at J to 5 bases, leaving 8 bases not matched to a gene. Germline assignment: CDR1 MNHNS and CDR2 SASEGT. The CDR3 is CASRLGQGSNNEQFF. DNA for the CDR3: TGTGCCAGCAGATTGGGACAGGGATCCAACAATGAGCAGTTCTTC.

The V gene is TRBV7-9, the J gene TRBJ1-1, with 7 positions matching TRBD1. This CDR3 contains 16 residues. After removal of 5 bases from V and 0 bases from J, the junction contained 9 bases not matched to a gene. From germline, CDR1 is SEHNR and CDR2 FQNEAQ (reference sequence). The chain's CDR3 is CASSPMETGLNTEAFF. CDR3 nucleotides: TGTGCCAGCAGCCCGATGGAGACAGGGCTGAACACTGAAGCTTTCTTT.

The genes are TRBV7-9 and TRBJ1-3, with D possibly TRBD1 on 6 matching bases. CDR1 is SEHNR and CDR2 is FQNEAQ in the germline V gene (reference sequence). This CDR3 is built from 17 residues. Trimming removed 8 bases at V and 1 base at J, with 21 bases between. The CDR3 DNA sequence: TGTGCCAGCTTAGGCCATGGCAGGGGTGAATCTGGAAACACCATATATTTT. Encoded protein: CASLGHGRGESGNTIYF.

This clone has only a few counts. V and J are TRBV7-2 and TRBJ2-7; D is perhaps TRBD2 (7 bases). The germline V gene has CDR1 SGHTA and CDR2 FQGNSA. Trimming left V 0 bases short and J 4 bases short, with 19 bases between. The CDR3 loop spans 17 amino acids. This chain's CDR3 is CASSLAGGGYQVYEQYF. The CDR3 region has the DNA TGTGCCAGCAGCTTAGCGGGAGGGGGTTATCAGGTGTACGAGCAGTACTTC. Supplemented by reference TRBV7-2 and TRBJ2-7, the full variable domain reads GAGVSQSPSNKVTEKGKDVELRCDPISGHTALYWYRQSLGQGLEFLIYFQGNSAPDKSGLPSDRFSAERTGGSVSTLTIQRTQQEDSAVYLCASSLAGGGYQVYEQYFGPGTRLTVT.

This clone was picked up one time. This rearrangement joins TRBV11-2 to TRBJ2-3; 7 bases line up with TRBD2. With 2 bases clipped from V and 7 bases from J, the junction kept 9 bases outside the gene matches. The CDR3 runs to 15 residues. Per the germline V gene, CDR1 is SGHAT and CDR2 is FQNNGV. CDR3 nucleotide sequence: TGTGCCAGCAGCTTATATCGAGTAGCGGGCTATACGCAGTATTTT. Translating it yields CASSLYRVAGYTQYF.

The rearrangement links TRBV6-5 to TRBJ2-1; 8 bases align to TRBD2. CDR3 size: 16 residues. Per germline, CDR1 MNHEY and CDR2 SVGAGI. Trimming took 0 bases from V and 3 from J; bases not matched to a gene: 4. CDR3: CASSYSHAGGYNEQFF. As DNA, the CDR3 is TGTGCCAGCAGTTACTCGCATGCGGGGGGCTACAATGAGCAGTTCTTC.

This clone was recorded only once. This chain connects TRBV7-3 to TRBJ2-3; 14 positions match TRBD2. The CDR3 extends over 16 amino acids. Germline V gene lookup returns CDR1 SGHTA and CDR2 FQGTGA. J was trimmed by 4 bases and V by 3 bases; bases with no gene match: 3. The CDR3 loop is CASSLTSGGASDTQYF. CDR3 nucleotides: TGTGCCAGCAGCTTGACTAGCGGGGGGGCCTCAGATACGCAGTATTTT.

The CDR3 loop reads CASSQAPRGTGELFF. CDR3 nucleotide sequence: TGCGCCAGCAGCCAAGCCCCGAGAGGGACCGGGGAGCTGTTTTTT. The gene calls are TRBV4-1 and TRBJ2-2; D possibly corresponds to TRBD2 (5 bases). The CDR3 loop spans 15 amino acids. Germline loops: CDR1 MGHRA, CDR2 YSYEKL. V was trimmed by 1 base and J by 5 bases, leaving 11 bases between them.

On this clone: This specimen includes other DNA sequences encoding the same CDR3. This chain links TRBV5-1 with TRBJ2-1, with D possibly being TRBD2 (7 bases). Trimming shortened V by 0 bases and J by 1 base, and 8 bases separated the two germline ends. CDR1 is SGHRS and CDR2 is YFSETQ in the germline V gene. The CDR3 spans 15 residues. CDR3 amino acids: CASSLEGGSYNEQFF. CDR3 DNA: TGCGCCAGCAGCTTGGAGGGGGGGTCCTACAATGAGCAGTTCTTC.

V usage is TRBV4-1 and J usage is TRBJ1-1, with 7 bases that match TRBD1. The CDR3 is 13 residues long. J gave up 6 bases and V 3 bases, and 4 bases lay outside the gene matches. CDR1 and CDR2 from the germline V gene are MGHRA and YSYEKL. CDR3 coding DNA: TGCGCCAGCAGCCATGGGGGACAGCCTGAAGCTTTCTTT. It encodes CASSHGGQPEAFF.